This is a list of T cell receptor beta chains from one sample in a study of cytomegalovirus exposure and HLA in healthy donors. Sequenced by immunoSEQ multiplex PCR; TCRdb stores in-frame clones only, minus some. The top ten hold about 1.6% of the sample, which has 150,000 to 200,000 clones, around 86% seen once. Material for sequencing was PBMCs. Receptors originate from a man aged 50 to 59 in good health and CMV-seronegative. CDR3s include the opening cysteine and the closing phenylalanine or tryptophan. Each record gives: D gene, V gene, clone size, J gene, CDR3 DNA, CDR3 protein. D genes are given only for firm matches. Size is stated for part of the rows, as once, few or many counts, or as a class when the clone is expanded.

>-|TRBV6-1|-|TRBJ2-5
TGTGCCAGCAGTCGGTACGGGGGCCAAGAGACCCAGTACTTC
CASSRYGGQETQYF
>-|TRBV29-1|-|TRBJ1-1
TGCAGCGGAAAAGGGGGGGCTGTGATGAACACTGAAGCTTTCTTT
CSGKGGAVMNTEAFF
>TRBD1|TRBV5-1|-|TRBJ1-4
TGCGCCAGCAGCCTTGGACAGGGGGGTGAAAAACTGTTTTTT
CASSLGQGGEKLFF
>TRBD2|TRBV7-2|-|TRBJ2-1
TGTGCCAGTCGGACTAGCGGCTACAATGAGCAGTTCTTC
CASRTSGYNEQFF
>TRBD2|TRBV5-4|-|TRBJ2-2
TGTGCCAGCAGCGCGGGGGGCGGGACCTTCACCGGGGAGCTGTTTTTT
CASSAGGGTFTGELFF
>-|TRBV18|-|TRBJ1-3
TGTGCCAGCTACGCCCGGCGGGGGGCGATTGGAAACACCATATATTTT
CASYARRGAIGNTIYF
>TRBD2|TRBV6-4|-|TRBJ2-1
TGTGCCAGCAGTGTCAGACTAGCGGCCACTTCGGATGAGCAGTTCTTC
CASSVRLAATSDEQFF
>TRBD2|TRBV4-3|-|TRBJ2-5
TGCGCCAGCAGCCTTACGGGAGGGACTCCCTCCCTGGAGACCCAGTACTTC
CASSLTGGTPSLETQYF
>-|TRBV6-1|-|TRBJ2-7
TGTGCCAGCAATCCCTCCGGGGGGCGATCCTACGAGCAGTACTTC
CASNPSGGRSYEQYF
>TRBD1|TRBV7-8|-|TRBJ1-4
TGTGCCAGCAGTTCCGACAGGGTTAATGAAAAACTGTTTTTT
CASSSDRVNEKLFF
>TRBD1|TRBV6-5|-|TRBJ2-2
TGTGCCAGCAGTTTACAGGGGGCGAACACCGGGGAGCTGTTTTTT
CASSLQGANTGELFF
>TRBD1|TRBV6-1|-|TRBJ1-3
TGTGCCAGCAGTGTGAAACCGGGACAGGGAAACACCATATATTTT
CASSVKPGQGNTIYF
>-|TRBV28|-|TRBJ1-1
TGTGCCAGCAGTTTTAGCAGGGGCGCGCGGAACACTGAAGCTTTCTTT
CASSFSRGARNTEAFF
>TRBD2|TRBV25-1|-|TRBJ2-1
TGTGCCAGCAGTGAATATGGTAGCGGGAGGAGGGATGAGCAGTTCTTC
CASSEYGSGRRDEQFF
>-|TRBV5-1|few|TRBJ1-5
TGCGCCAGCAGCTTGGAAGCAGGGGCAAATCAGCCCCAGCATTTT
CASSLEAGANQPQHF
>TRBD2|TRBV11-2|-|TRBJ2-7
TGTGCCAGCAGCTTAGAGGGGGGACTAGCGGGGTCCTACGAGCAGTACTTC
CASSLEGGLAGSYEQYF
>-|TRBV29-1|-|TRBJ2-7
TGCAGCGTTTTATCCGGCGGCTACGAGCAGTACTTC
CSVLSGGYEQYF
>TRBD2|TRBV28|-|TRBJ2-1
TGTGCCAGCAGTTTAGGTGCTAGCGGAAAGCAGTTCTTC
CASSLGASGKQFF
>TRBD2|TRBV4-3|-|TRBJ2-3
TGCGCCAGCAGCCCTGGACTAGCGGGCCTCAGCACAGATACGCAGTATTTT
CASSPGLAGLSTDTQYF
>-|TRBV7-2|-|TRBJ2-3
TGTGCCAGCAGCCCAGATCCCGATTGGGATACGCAGTATTTT
CASSPDPDWDTQYF
>-|TRBV5-1|-|TRBJ2-5
TGCGCCAGCAGCTCGAGGGGGGCGGGAGCAGAGACCCAGTACTTC
CASSSRGAGAETQYF
>TRBD2|TRBV6-1|-|TRBJ2-2
TGTGCCAGCAGTGACTTCTTAGCGGGGGAGAACACCGGGGAGCTGTTTTTT
CASSDFLAGENTGELFF
>-|TRBV28|-|TRBJ1-3
TGTGCCAGCAGTGGGTCAGGGGCTGGAAACACCATATATTTT
CASSGSGAGNTIYF
>TRBD1|TRBV6-1|-|TRBJ1-4
TGTGCCAGCAGTGGACAGGGAGCAACTAATGAAAAACTGTTTTTT
CASSGQGATNEKLFF
>-|TRBV4-1|-|TRBJ1-1
TGCGCCAGCAGCCAGCCACAGGGCAGGACTGAAGCTTTCTTT
CASSQPQGRTEAFF
>-|TRBV6-6|-|TRBJ2-2
TGTGCCAGCAGTAAAACTACCACCGGGGAGCTGTTTTTT
CASSKTTTGELFF
>-|TRBV5-6|few|TRBJ1-6
TGTGCCAGCAGCTTTGTGGACAGCCGGAAGGCCCTCCACTTT
CASSFVDSRKALHF
>TRBD1|TRBV28|-|TRBJ2-7
TGTGCCAGCAGTTCTCCCGGGACAGGGTTTTACGAGCAGTACTTC
CASSSPGTGFYEQYF
>-|TRBV10-3|-|TRBJ2-3
TGTGCCATCAGTGACGGTGGCGGCAGCACAGATACGCAGTATTTT
CAISDGGGSTDTQYF
>TRBD1|TRBV7-2|-|TRBJ1-2
TGTGCCAGCAGTACGGGACAGGGAAATGGCTACACCTTC
CASSTGQGNGYTF
>-|TRBV6-6|-|TRBJ1-2
TGTGCCAGCAGCCTTGACGGGGGGCCGGGAGGTGGCTACACCTTC
CASSLDGGPGGGYTF
>-|TRBV5-4|-|TRBJ2-2
TGTGCCAGCAGCTTGGTGGCAGCCGGGGCCGGGGAGCTGTTTTTT
CASSLVAAGAGELFF
>-|TRBV11-2|-|TRBJ1-2
TGTGCCAGCAGCTTAGGGGCGGCGGGCTATGGCTACACCTTC
CASSLGAAGYGYTF
>TRBD1|TRBV18|-|TRBJ1-2
TGTGCCAGCTCACCCTCGACAGGGACGCGGTATGGCTACACCTTC
CASSPSTGTRYGYTF
>-|TRBV18|-|TRBJ2-3
TGTGCCAGCTCACCAAGATGGGACAACACAGATACGCAGTATTTT
CASSPRWDNTDTQYF
>TRBD2|TRBV7-2|-|TRBJ2-5
TGTGCCAGCGTCTTAGTAGGGCGCGGGAGGGGTGGCGAGACCCAGTACTTC
CASVLVGRGRGGETQYF
>-|TRBV7-2|-|TRBJ2-7
TGTGCCAGCAGCTTAGACAGACAGATTTACGAGCAGTACTTC
CASSLDRQIYEQYF
>-|TRBV19|-|TRBJ1-2
TGTGCCAGTAGTATCGGCCAGGGTAGTAGTGGCTACACCTTC
CASSIGQGSSGYTF
>-|TRBV30|-|TRBJ2-2
TGTGCCTGGATTAACCCGGGAACCCCCGGGGAGCTGTTTTTT
CAWINPGTPGELFF
>-|TRBV7-2|-|TRBJ2-5
TGTGCCAGCAAAAAGGGGGGGCCTCTGGAGACCCAGTACTTC
CASKKGGPLETQYF
>TRBD1|TRBV18|-|TRBJ2-5
TGTGCCAGCTCACGAAGTTCACAGGGGGAGACCCAGTACTTC
CASSRSSQGETQYF
>-|TRBV7-9|once|TRBJ1-5
TGTGCCAGCAGCTTAGTCACGGGGCCCCAGCATTTT
CASSLVTGPQHF
>-|TRBV30|-|TRBJ2-6
TGTGCCTGGAGTACCTCAGGGTACGGGGCCAACGTCCTGACTTTC
CAWSTSGYGANVLTF
>-|TRBV6-1|few|TRBJ1-1
TGTGCCAGCAGTGACGGTTGGCAAGCGACTGAAGCTTTCTTT
CASSDGWQATEAFF
>TRBD2|TRBV15|-|TRBJ2-7
TGTGCCACCAGCAGAGAAGGCGGGAGGTTCTCCTACGAGCAGTACTTC
CATSREGGRFSYEQYF
>-|TRBV7-9|-|TRBJ1-4
TGTGCCAGCAGCTTAGGGGTGACAGGTACAAATGAAAAACTGTTTTTT
CASSLGVTGTNEKLFF
>-|TRBV7-9|-|TRBJ2-1
TGTGCCAGCAGCCCACAGGGGAGTAGCGGTGAGCAGTTCTTC
CASSPQGSSGEQFF
>TRBD1|TRBV6-5|-|TRBJ1-4
TGTGCCAGCAGTTCAGCAGGGGGTCCTCTCGGTGAAAAACTGTTTTTT
CASSSAGGPLGEKLFF
>TRBD1|TRBV7-8|once|TRBJ1-4
TGTGCCAGCAGCTCTCCGGGACAGGGAGGGGAAAAACTGTTTTTT
CASSSPGQGGEKLFF
>-|TRBV7-2|-|TRBJ2-7
TGTGCCAGCAGCCCCAGATTGTCAGCGACCCCCTACGAGCAGTACTTC
CASSPRLSATPYEQYF
>TRBD1|TRBV7-3|-|TRBJ2-7
TGTGCCAGCAGCTCTGACCCTGGGACAGGCGAGTACGAGCAGTACTTC
CASSSDPGTGEYEQYF
>-|TRBV5-1|-|TRBJ1-1
TGCGCCAGCAGCTTGGGATTGACAGTGAACACTGAAGCTTTCTTT
CASSLGLTVNTEAFF
>-|TRBV18|-|TRBJ1-1
TGTGCCAGCTCACCACGCGTAGCAGGGCGGGAGCACACTGAAGCTTTCTTT
CASSPRVAGREHTEAFF
>TRBD2|TRBV4-2|-|TRBJ2-1
TGTGCCAGCAGCCAAGAAGCGGGCGGGAGGGCCTACAATGAGCAGTTCTTC
CASSQEAGGRAYNEQFF
>TRBD1|TRBV2|-|TRBJ1-5
TGTGCCAGCAGTGAAAAGGGACAGGGTTATGGGCCCCAGCATTTT
CASSEKGQGYGPQHF
>TRBD2|TRBV10-3|once|TRBJ2-7
TGTGCCATCAGTGAGATGGGGACTAGCGAGCAGTACTTC
CAISEMGTSEQYF
>-|TRBV7-9|-|TRBJ2-5
TGTGCCAGCAGCCCCCAGGTCGGGACCCAGTACTTC
CASSPQVGTQYF